The entry below describes one TCR beta chain. The antigen is not known. The sample belongs to a study of early T cells in non-severe SARS-CoV-2 infection. For the study at large: Chains stayed unpaired after sequencing of bulk RNA from unsorted whole blood.

Individual cDNA molecules were tagged with unique molecular identifiers. TCRdb redid the calling of the 5' RACE reads with MiXCR, one entry per CDR3 protein. The sample shows tens of thousands of distinct CDR3 sequences, 8.5% to 10% of them seen only once. Study results and caveats: Anti-spike CD8 specificities were favored by VDJdb matching, whose results missed private and CD4 specificities.

This clonotype originated in an adult who was a healthcare worker with PCR-confirmed SARS-CoV-2 infection or an uninfected control (not recorded which). The starting material was whole blood, obtained at baseline.

The CDR3 nucleotides are TGTGCCAGCAGCGTAGGGGACTCCTCGAGCTCCTACAATGAGCAGTTCTTC. Residues: CASSVGDSSSSYNEQFF. The rearrangement uses TRBV9 and TRBJ2-1; possible D gene TRBD2, 6 bases. Looked up from germline, CDR1 is SGDLS and CDR2 is YYNGEE. Deletions cut 0 bases from V and 0 bases from J, with 13 bases between. This CDR3 contains 17 residues.